This T cell receptor beta chain was recorded in a study of Ad26.COV2.S vaccination and SARS-CoV-2 variants. Overall study context: Of the COV1001 trial arms, the Ad26.COV2.S arm included the donor. Whole-study results and caveats: It was found that vaccine and placebo recipients had similar non-spike TCR breadth.

This CDR3 comprises 17 residues. Concerning this clone itself: The antigen is undetermined.

Profiling relied on immunoSEQ multiplex PCR, and the TCRdb table lists in-frame clones only, not all of them. The table includes hundreds of thousands of clones, roughly 90% detected once. The treatment denotes: roughly 19 received Ad26.COV2.S at low or high dose, single or two shots; roughly five received placebo; per-sample allocation not given. Each sample was drawn 63 days after the first injection (of vaccine or placebo). The individual, an adult aged 18-55 years, was a donor in Boston. Vaccine was an Ad26 vector expressing Wuhan-strain SARS-CoV-2 spike. The input for sequencing was peripheral blood, taken in a trial of Ad26.COV2.S vaccine versus placebo. This receptor was obtained from a person aged 18-60 years who received the Ad26.COV2.S COVID-19 vaccine or a placebo. The chain is built from TRBV12-2 and TRBJ2-4; TRBD2, the table's D call, was not compared with the DNA. TRBV12-2 constitutes a pseudogene. The chain's CDR3 is CASRPRTSGGALGIQYF. CDR3 DNA sequence: TGTGCAAGTCGCCCGAGGACTAGCGGGGGGGCCCTAGGAATTCAGTACTTC.